These 22 T cell receptor beta chains share one sample of origin, sequenced in a study of identical twins. Using its own MiXCR run on the 5' RACE reads, TCRdb lists one record per CDR3 protein. The sample includes around 160,000 distinct CDR3 sequences, around 3.6% seen only once; the top ten take around 8.1%. The sequenced sample was memory T cells sorted from blood. Receptors were obtained from a man aged 18 to 30 in good health.

CDR3 residues: CASSEYGRGGEQYV. CDR3 nucleotides: TGTGCCAGCAGTGAATACGGGAGGGGGGGAGAGCAGTACGTC. V gene TRBV2 combines with J gene TRBJ2-7; TRBD2 agrees at 8 bases. Germline V lookup: CDR1 SNHLY, CDR2 FYNNEI. The CDR3 sequence is 14 residues long. V shed 2 bases and J 7 bases; nucleotides not matched to a gene: 7.

This clonotype occurred many times. The genes are TRBV19 and TRBJ2-1; D is unresolved. V lost 3 bases, J lost 4 bases, and 7 bases lay in between. This CDR3 comprises 13 residues. Per the germline V gene, CDR1 is LNHDA and CDR2 is SQIVND (reference sequence). The CDR3 nucleotides read TGTGCCAGTAGTATCGGTCTTTACAATGAGCAGTTCTTC. Amino acids: CASSIGLYNEQFF.

This clonotype was seen many times. The V gene is TRBV11-2, the J gene TRBJ2-1; D uncertain. This CDR3 is 15 amino acids long. Germline values: CDR1 SGHAT, CDR2 FQNNGV. V lost 0 bases and J 7 bases, leaving 13 bases between the germline ends. The CDR3 DNA reads TGTGCCAGCAGCTTAGATCGGGCCAGCGCAAATGAGCAGTTCTTC. Encoded protein: CASSLDRASANEQFF.

This clonotype has at least ten counts. J is TRBJ2-5 and V is TRBV10-3; 8 positions agree with TRBD1. This CDR3 has 14 residues. Trimming at V came to 6 bases and at J to 1 base, leaving 4 bases not matched to a gene. Germline V CDR1 and CDR2: ENHRY, SYGVKD. The CDR3 DNA is TGTGCCATCAGAGAAGACAGGGGCCAAGAGACCCAGTACTTC. Translated, it gives CAIREDRGQETQYF.

This clonotype was found many times. The rearrangement links TRBV3-1 to TRBJ1-1, with no clear D. The V end lost 4 bases, the J end lost 8 bases, and 11 bases lay between the germline ends. In germline, CDR1 is LGHDT, CDR2 YNNKEL (reference sequence). The CDR3 contains 12 residues. In nucleotides, the CDR3 is TGTGCCAGCAGCCTAGGCGAAACCGAAGCTTTCTTT. It codes for CASSLGETEAFF.

In its sample, this clonotype was seen many times. This chain uses TRBV3-1 with TRBJ2-1, with 10 positions matching TRBD2. CDR3 size: 15 residues. V was pared by 2 bases and J by 10 bases, with 8 bases of the junction left unmatched. Germline assignment: CDR1 LGHDT and CDR2 YNNKEL (reference sequence). CDR3 coding DNA: TGTGCCAGCAGCCAAAAAGCGGGAGGGCCAGGGGAGCAGTTCTTC. Its protein is CASSQKAGGPGEQFF.

This clonotype was observed many times. The V and J genes are TRBV6-1 and TRBJ2-6, with D unclear. From germline, CDR1 is MNHNS and CDR2 SASEGT. This CDR3 spans 13 amino acids. V lost 8 bases to trimming and J lost 4 bases, with 9 bases between them. CDR3 sequence: CASQPSGANVLTF. The DNA for the CDR3 is TGTGCCAGCCAGCCGTCGGGGGCCAACGTCCTGACTTTC.

This clonotype was recorded at least ten times. This chain uses TRBV28 with TRBJ2-7; 12 bases are shared with TRBD1. CDR3 length: 18 amino acids. V lost 6 bases to trimming and J lost 3 bases; unmatched junction nucleotides: 15. Per germline, CDR1 MDHEN and CDR2 SYDVKM. The chain's CDR3 is CASSRRDRGRKLGYEQYF. The CDR3 DNA follows: TGTGCCAGCAGCCGAAGGGACAGGGGGCGTAAGTTAGGCTACGAGCAGTACTTC.

There are many counts of this clonotype. The J gene is TRBJ1-6, the V gene TRBV7-2; TRBD1 might be the D (6 bases). The CDR3 is 16 amino acids. CDR1 and CDR2 from the germline V gene are SGHTA and FQGNSA. Trimming stripped 5 bases from V and 10 bases from J, with 21 bases between. The CDR3 DNA reads as TGTGCCAGCAGCCCCCGGGGGAGGGGGGCAGGGTCACCCCTCCACTTT. Protein: CASSPRGRGAGSPLHF.

This clonotype was seen many times. The chain carries TRBV7-2 and TRBJ2-3; D unresolved. Trimming stripped 4 bases from V and 2 bases from J, with 13 bases between. In germline, CDR1 is SGHTA, CDR2 FQGNSA. This CDR3 contains 15 residues. The CDR3 sequence: CASSSMVQPTDTQYF. CDR3 nucleotide sequence: TGTGCCAGCAGCTCAATGGTCCAACCCACAGATACGCAGTATTTT.

In this sample, this clonotype turned up many times. V usage is TRBV5-1 and J usage is TRBJ2-1; TRBD1 is a possible D gene (5 bases). V dropped 4 bases and J dropped 1 base, with 15 bases sitting between them. The germline V gene has CDR1 SGHRS and CDR2 YFSETQ. This CDR3 is 16 amino acids long. The CDR3: CASSAGARGSYNEQFF. The CDR3 region has the DNA TGCGCCAGCAGCGCTGGGGCTCGCGGATCCTACAATGAGCAGTTCTTC.

This clonotype was observed at least ten times. V gene TRBV5-1 combines with J gene TRBJ2-6, with a tentative D call TRBD1 (6 bases). This CDR3 contains 17 residues. Per the germline V gene, CDR1 is SGHRS and CDR2 is YFSETQ. Trimming pared 3 bases from V and 4 bases from J, leaving 17 bases between. The CDR3 sequence: CASSWGATGTGANVLTF. The CDR3 DNA reads as TGCGCCAGCAGCTGGGGCGCCACAGGGACCGGGGCCAACGTCCTGACTTTC.

This clonotype was picked up a small number of times. The V and J genes are TRBV12-3 or TRBV12-4 and TRBJ1-5; D may be TRBD1 (5 bases). The CDR3 loop spans 16 amino acids. Trimming left V 4 bases short and J 1 base short, with 14 bases between. The CDR3 here is CASSSKAGRSNQPQHF. In nucleotides, the CDR3 is TGTGCCAGCAGTTCGAAGGCAGGGAGGAGCAATCAGCCCCAGCATTTT.

The V and J genes are TRBV12-3 or TRBV12-4 and TRBJ1-6; D ambiguous. Trimming cost V 3 bases and J 8 bases, with 5 bases left between them. The CDR3 loop spans 12 amino acids. CDR3 nucleotide sequence: TGTGCCAGCAGTTTCCAGTATTCACCCCTCCACTTT. Protein product: CASSFQYSPLHF.

This clonotype showed up just a few times. The chain uses TRBV28 and TRBJ1-5; tentative D call: TRBD1 (5 bases). Trimming took off 5 bases at V and 4 bases at J, with 9 bases between the two ends. Germline CDR1 MDHEN, CDR2 SYDVKM. There are 13 residues in the CDR3. The CDR3 loop is CASSVGGNQPQHF. In DNA form, the CDR3 reads TGTGCCAGCAGTGTCGGGGGAAATCAGCCCCAGCATTTT.

This clonotype was counted at least ten times. J is TRBJ2-3 and V is TRBV10-3; 9 nucleotides align to TRBD1. V gave up 2 bases and J gave up 6 bases; unmatched junction bases: 3. Germline CDR1 and CDR2: ENHRY and SYGVKD. The CDR3 contains 14 residues. The CDR3 loop reads CAISEQQGADTQYF. Written as DNA, the CDR3 is TGTGCCATCAGTGAGCAACAGGGGGCTGATACGCAGTATTTT.

This clonotype has ten or more counts. The V call is TRBV5-6, the J call TRBJ2-7, with D tentatively TRBD2 (6 bases). The CDR3 loop spans 12 amino acids. The V gene lost 3 bases and the J gene lost 6 bases, with 10 bases spanning the gap. In germline, CDR1 is SGHDT, CDR2 YYEEEE. The CDR3 here is CASSWGLGEQYV. DNA of the CDR3: TGTGCCAGCAGCTGGGGACTTGGCGAGCAGTACGTC.

This clonotype was recorded many times. The rearrangement joins TRBV20-1 to TRBJ1-2; the match to TRBD1 covers 12 bases. The junction had 7 bases not matched to a gene; V was cut back by 6 bases and J by 8 bases. The CDR3 loop spans 13 amino acids. CDR1 is DFQATT, CDR2 SNEGSKA, per germline (reference sequence). The CDR3 DNA sequence: TGCAGTGCCCCGGGACAGGGGGCGCAGGGCTACACCTTC. This codes for CSAPGQGAQGYTF.

The rearrangement joins TRBV28 to TRBJ2-7; D may be TRBD1 or TRBD2 (5 bases each). The length of the CDR3 is 12 residues. Trimming cost V 1 base and J 7 bases, with 8 bases left between them. The germline V gene encodes CDR1 MDHEN and CDR2 SYDVKM. CDR3 loop: CASSLSGGEQYV. For the CDR3, the DNA is TGTGCCAGCAGTTTATCTGGGGGAGAGCAGTACGTC.

Many counts were recorded for this clonotype. The V gene is TRBV7-2, the J gene TRBJ2-5, with D perhaps TRBD1 (5 bases). Germline lookup yields CDR1 SGHTA and CDR2 FQGNSA. CDR3 length equals 13 residues. V dropped 5 bases and J dropped 5 bases, with 12 bases sitting between them. The CDR3, as DNA: TGTGCCAGCAGCCCAAGGGGTGGGGAGACCCAGTACTTC. It is translated as CASSPRGGETQYF.

Ten or more counts support this clonotype. The chain joins TRBV5-6 to TRBJ1-1; D is ambiguous. The V gene's germline CDR1 is SGHDT and CDR2 YYEEEE. This CDR3 spans 14 amino acids. The ends were cut back, 2 bases at V and 0 bases at J, with 8 bases in the middle. CDR3 coding DNA: TGTGCCAGCAGCTTCCCCGGCTTGAACACTGAAGCTTTCTTT. Protein: CASSFPGLNTEAFF.

This clonotype was detected ten times or more. Written as DNA, the CDR3 is TGTGCCAGCAGCCAAGATGGAGACAGCCATCAGCCCCAGCATTTT. Translating it yields CASSQDGDSHQPQHF. The gene calls are TRBV4-2 and TRBJ1-5; weak D call: TRBD1 (5 bases). Germline V gene sequence: CDR1 LGHNA, CDR2 YNFKEQ. The CDR3 is 15 amino acids. The V and J ends lost 0 bases and 5 bases respectively, with 11 bases between them.